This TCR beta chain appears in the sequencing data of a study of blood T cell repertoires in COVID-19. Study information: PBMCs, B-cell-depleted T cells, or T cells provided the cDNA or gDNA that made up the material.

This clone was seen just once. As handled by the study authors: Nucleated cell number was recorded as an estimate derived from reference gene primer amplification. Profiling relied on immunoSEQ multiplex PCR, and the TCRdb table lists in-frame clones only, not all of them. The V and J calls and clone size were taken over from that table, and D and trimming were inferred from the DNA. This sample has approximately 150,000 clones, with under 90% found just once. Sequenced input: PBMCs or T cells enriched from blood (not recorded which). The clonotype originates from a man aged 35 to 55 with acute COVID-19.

CDR3 sequence (DNA): TGTGCCAGCAGCTCTGGACAGGGCGGCACAGATACGCAGTATTTT. Its protein is CASSSGQGGTDTQYF. V usage is TRBV5-8 and J usage is TRBJ2-3; 8 bases match TRBD1. V trimming: 3 bases; J trimming: 1 base; junction bases outside the gene matches: 4. CDR1 SGHTS and CDR2 YDEGEE come from the germline V gene. The CDR3 has 15 amino acids.